Described below is a single T cell receptor (beta chain) sequence and its context. Its target is not known. This entry belongs to a study of T cell responses to AZD1222 COVID-19 vaccine. Study results and limitations: Baseline seropositivity characterized only a handful of AZD1222 recipients. Reportedly, close to half of spike-specific TCRs are directed against unmutated variant regions.

The CDR3 is made up of 13 amino acids. Trimming took 7 bases from V and 2 from J; bases not matched to a gene: 6. The germline V gene has CDR1 SQVTM and CDR2 ANQGSEA. Profiled with immunoSEQ multiplex PCR; TCRdb holds only in-frame clones, not every one. This sample has about 94,000 clones; 85% to 90% occur once, and the top ten carry about 12%. The sequencing here drew on peripheral blood, taken 28 days after the second AZD1222 dose. The chain combines TRBV29-1 with TRBJ2-7, with 9 positions matching TRBD1. The TCR comes from an adult who received the AZD1222 COVID-19 vaccine. The CDR3 reads CSARTGEAYEQYF. CDR3 nucleotide sequence: TGCAGCGCCCGGACAGGGGAAGCCTACGAGCAGTACTTC.